The clone carrying this TCR beta chain has ten or more counts. V lost 1 base and J lost 4; bases outside the gene matches: 9. Per germline, CDR1 DFQATT and CDR2 SNEGSKA (reference sequence). The CDR3 sequence is 15 residues long. This sample was taken from a study of T cells after yellow fever vaccination. About the research overall: Where fractions had low cell numbers, libraries were prepared from them with the SMART-Seq v4 Ultra Low Input RNA kit.

Production of TCR cDNA was by 5'RACE template switching, which also added a universal primer site and UMIs. One entry per CDR3 protein results from TCRdb running MiXCR on the 5' RACE reads. The sample has roughly 240,000 distinct CDR3 sequences, around 6.7% seen once. The source material was CD4+ T cells sorted from PBMCs, sampled on the day of the yellow fever booster vaccination. The chain is built from TRBV20-1 and TRBJ1-2; 7 bases match TRBD1. This sequence was found in a young man who received the YFV17D yellow fever vaccine. CDR3 loop: CSARAAGQQSYGYTF. The CDR3 nucleotides read TGCAGTGCTAGAGCCGCGGGACAGCAGTCCTATGGCTACACCTTC.